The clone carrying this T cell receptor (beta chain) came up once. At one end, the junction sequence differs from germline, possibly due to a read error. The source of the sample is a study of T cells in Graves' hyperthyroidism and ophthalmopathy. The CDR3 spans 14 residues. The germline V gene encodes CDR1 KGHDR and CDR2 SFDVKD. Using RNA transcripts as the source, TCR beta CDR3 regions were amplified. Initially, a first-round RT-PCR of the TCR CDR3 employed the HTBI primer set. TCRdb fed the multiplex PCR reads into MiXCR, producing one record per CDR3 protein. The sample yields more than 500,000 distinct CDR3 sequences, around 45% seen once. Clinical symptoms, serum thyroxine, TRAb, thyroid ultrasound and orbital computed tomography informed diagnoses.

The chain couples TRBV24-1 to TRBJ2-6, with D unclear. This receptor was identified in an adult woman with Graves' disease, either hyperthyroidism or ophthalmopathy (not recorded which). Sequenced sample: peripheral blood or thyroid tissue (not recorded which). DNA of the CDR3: TGTGCCACCAGTGATTTACGGCCCCGGGTCCCTGAAGCTTTC. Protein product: CATSDLRPRVPEAF.